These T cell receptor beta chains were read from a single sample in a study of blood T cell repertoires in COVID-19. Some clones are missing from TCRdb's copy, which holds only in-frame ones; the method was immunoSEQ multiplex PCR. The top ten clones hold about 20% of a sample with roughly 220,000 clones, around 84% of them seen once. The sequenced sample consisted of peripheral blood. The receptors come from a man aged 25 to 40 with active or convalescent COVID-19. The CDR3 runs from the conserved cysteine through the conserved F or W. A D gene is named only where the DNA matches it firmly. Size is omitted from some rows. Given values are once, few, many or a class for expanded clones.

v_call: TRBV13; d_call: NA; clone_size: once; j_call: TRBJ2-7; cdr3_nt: TGTGCCAGCGGTGCGACTATAGCCGAGCAGTACTTC; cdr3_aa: CASGATIAEQYF
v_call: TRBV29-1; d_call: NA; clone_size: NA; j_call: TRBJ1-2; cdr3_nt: TGCAGCGTTGGAGGGGGTGGAGAAGGCTACACCTTC; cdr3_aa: CSVGGGGEGYTF
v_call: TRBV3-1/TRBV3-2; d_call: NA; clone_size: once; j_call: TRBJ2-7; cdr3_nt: TGTGCCAGCAGCCACATCACGGGGGTAGACCTCTCCTACGAGCAGTACTTC; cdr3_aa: CASSHITGVDLSYEQYF
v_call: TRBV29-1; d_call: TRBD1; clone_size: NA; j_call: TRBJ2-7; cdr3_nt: TGCAGCGTTGGTGACAGGGCCTACGAGCAGTACTTC; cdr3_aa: CSVGDRAYEQYF
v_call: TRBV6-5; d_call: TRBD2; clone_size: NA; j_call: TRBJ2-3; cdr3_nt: TGTGCCAGCAGGCGCGGGGGGGCGGTAGATACGCAGTATTTT; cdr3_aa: CASRRGGAVDTQYF
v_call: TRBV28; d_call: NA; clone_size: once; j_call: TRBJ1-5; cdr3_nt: TGTGCCAGCGGGCCCGGATTCACCGGTTGGCCCCAGCATTTT; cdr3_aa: CASGPGFTGWPQHF
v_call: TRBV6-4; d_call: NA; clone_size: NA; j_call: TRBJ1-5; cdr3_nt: TGTGCCAGCAGCCGGGACACCAATCAGCCCCAGCATTTT; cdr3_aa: CASSRDTNQPQHF
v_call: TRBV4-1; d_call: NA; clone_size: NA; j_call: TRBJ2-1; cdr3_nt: TGCGCCACGTCAGGGATACAAAGGGATGAGCAGTTCTTC; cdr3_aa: CATSGIQRDEQFF
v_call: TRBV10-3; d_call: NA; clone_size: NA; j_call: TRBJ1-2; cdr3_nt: TGTGCCATCAGTTTAGCACCCCAGTATGGCTACACCTTC; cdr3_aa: CAISLAPQYGYTF
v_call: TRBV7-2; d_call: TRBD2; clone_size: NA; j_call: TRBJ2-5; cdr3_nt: TGTGCCAGCTCTCCGGCCGGGGGGGGGCGTAGAGAGACCCAGTACTTC; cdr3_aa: CASSPAGGGRRETQYF
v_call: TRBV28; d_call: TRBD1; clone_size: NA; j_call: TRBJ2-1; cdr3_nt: TGTGCCAGCAGTTACGGGACAGGGGGATACAATGAGCAGTTCTTC; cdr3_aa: CASSYGTGGYNEQFF
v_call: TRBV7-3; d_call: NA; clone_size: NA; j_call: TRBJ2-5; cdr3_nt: TGTGCCAGCAGCTTAACCGACAGCAGTGCCACGGGGACCCAGTACTTC; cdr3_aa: CASSLTDSSATGTQYF
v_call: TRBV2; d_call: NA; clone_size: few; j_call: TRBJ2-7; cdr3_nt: TGTGCCAGCAGTACCCACAGAGACGGGGGGCTCTCCTACGAGCAGTACTTC; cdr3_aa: CASSTHRDGGLSYEQYF
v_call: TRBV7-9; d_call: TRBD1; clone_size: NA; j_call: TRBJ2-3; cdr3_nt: TGTGCCAGCAGCAGCCTCAGACAGGGGGGACGCGCAGATACGCAGTATTTT; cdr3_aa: CASSSLRQGGRADTQYF
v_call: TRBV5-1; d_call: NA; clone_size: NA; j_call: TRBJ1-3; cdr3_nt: TGCGCCAGCAGCTCCCCGGGATCCACTGGAAACACCATATATTTT; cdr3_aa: CASSSPGSTGNTIYF
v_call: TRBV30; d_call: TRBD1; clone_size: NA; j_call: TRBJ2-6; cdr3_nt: TGTGCCTGGAGTAAACCTCAGGGGGCTGGGGCCAACGTCCTGACTTTC; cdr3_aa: CAWSKPQGAGANVLTF
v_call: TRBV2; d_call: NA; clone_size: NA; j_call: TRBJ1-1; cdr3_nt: TGTGCCAGCAGTGATAGGTCAGCGAGGATGACTGAAGCTTTCTTT; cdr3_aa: CASSDRSARMTEAFF
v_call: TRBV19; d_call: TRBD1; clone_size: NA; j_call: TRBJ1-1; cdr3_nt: TGTGCCAGTACCTTAGGGGCACTGGACAGGGGCACTGAAGCTTTCTTT; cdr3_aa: CASTLGALDRGTEAFF
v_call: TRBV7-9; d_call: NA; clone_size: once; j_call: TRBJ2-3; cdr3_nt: TGTGCCAGCAGTTCCCTCGCGGGTGGGACAGATACGCAGTATTTT; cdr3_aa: CASSSLAGGTDTQYF
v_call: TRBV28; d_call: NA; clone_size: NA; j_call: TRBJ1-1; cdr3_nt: TGTGCCAGCAAGGAGGCAACTAGGGAGAACACTGAAGCTTTCTTT; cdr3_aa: CASKEATRENTEAFF
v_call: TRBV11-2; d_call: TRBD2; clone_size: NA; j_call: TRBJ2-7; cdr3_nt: TGTGCCAGCAGCTTAGGTAGCGGGACCTCTCAATACGAGCAGTACTTC; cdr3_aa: CASSLGSGTSQYEQYF
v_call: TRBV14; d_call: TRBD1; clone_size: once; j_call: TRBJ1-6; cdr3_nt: TGTGCCAGCAGCCTGGGGACAGGGGTAACCCTCCACTTT; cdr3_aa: CASSLGTGVTLHF
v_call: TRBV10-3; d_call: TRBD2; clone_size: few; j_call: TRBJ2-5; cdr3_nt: TGTGCCATCAGTCTGACTAGCGGGGTAGGGGAGACCCAGTACTTC; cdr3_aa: CAISLTSGVGETQYF
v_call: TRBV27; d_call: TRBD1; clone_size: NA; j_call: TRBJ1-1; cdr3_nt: TGTGCCAGCAGTCCCCGACAGGGTTTAGTCGCTGAAGCTTTCTTT; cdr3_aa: CASSPRQGLVAEAFF
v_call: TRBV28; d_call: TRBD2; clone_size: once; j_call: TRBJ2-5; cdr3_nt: TGTGCCAGCAGTTACCCAATAGCGGGAGGGGCGGAGACCCAGTACTTC; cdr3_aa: CASSYPIAGGAETQYF
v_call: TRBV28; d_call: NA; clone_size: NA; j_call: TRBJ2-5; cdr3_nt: TGTGCCACCCACCGAAACTCTCAAGAGACCCAGTACTTC; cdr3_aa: CATHRNSQETQYF
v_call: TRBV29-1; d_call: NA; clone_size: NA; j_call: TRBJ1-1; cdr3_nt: TGCAGCGGCGGTTCGAGGCACACTGAAGCTTTCTTT; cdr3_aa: CSGGSRHTEAFF
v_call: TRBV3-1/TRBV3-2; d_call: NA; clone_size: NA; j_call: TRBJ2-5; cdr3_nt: TGTGCCAGCAGCCTTCGCGGGGCGCGGGGAGAGACCCAGTACTTC; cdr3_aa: CASSLRGARGETQYF